This is a list of T cell receptor beta chains from one sample in a study of blood T cell repertoires in COVID-19. Sequencing was performed with immunoSEQ multiplex PCR; in TCRdb, only in-frame clones are kept and a portion is missing. The top ten clones hold around 8.6% of a sample with roughly 180,000 clones, around 86% of them seen once. Sequenced: PBMCs or T cells enriched from blood (not recorded which). The receptors originated from a woman aged 30 to 39 who had recovered from COVID-19. CDR3s include the opening cysteine and the closing phenylalanine or tryptophan. The D gene is left open where the match is weak. Clone size is stated in some rows and not others, as once, few, many or a class when expanded.

clone_size: -
v_call: TRBV19
j_call: TRBJ1-1
d_call: -
cdr3_nt: TGTGCCAGTAGCTTTTTGAACACTGAAGCTTTCTTT
cdr3_aa: CASSFLNTEAFF

clone_size: -
v_call: TRBV10-3
j_call: TRBJ1-2
d_call: TRBD1
cdr3_nt: TGTGCCATCAGTGAGTGGATCCGGGACAGGGGGCGAGGAAATGGCTACACCTTC
cdr3_aa: CAISEWIRDRGRGNGYTF

clone_size: -
v_call: TRBV6-6
j_call: TRBJ1-5
d_call: -
cdr3_nt: TGTGCCAGCAGCCCTACAGGGCGCAGCAATCAGCCCCAGCATTTT
cdr3_aa: CASSPTGRSNQPQHF

clone_size: -
v_call: TRBV19
j_call: TRBJ2-7
d_call: TRBD2
cdr3_nt: TGTGCCAGTAGTATCAAGGCTAGCGGAAACTCCTACGAGCAGTACTTC
cdr3_aa: CASSIKASGNSYEQYF

clone_size: -
v_call: TRBV5-1
j_call: TRBJ2-5
d_call: TRBD1
cdr3_nt: TGCGCCAGCAGCAGGACCGGGGACAGGGGTAGGGGAGAGACCCAGTACTTC
cdr3_aa: CASSRTGDRGRGETQYF

clone_size: -
v_call: TRBV6-5
j_call: TRBJ2-1
d_call: -
cdr3_nt: TGTGCCAGCAGTTACTTGGCGGGTGAGCAGTTCTTC
cdr3_aa: CASSYLAGEQFF

clone_size: -
v_call: TRBV27
j_call: TRBJ2-2
d_call: TRBD2
cdr3_nt: TGTGCCAGCAGTTTCCTCCCTAAGCGGGAGGGCGGGGAGCTGTTTTTT
cdr3_aa: CASSFLPKREGGELFF

clone_size: -
v_call: TRBV29-1
j_call: TRBJ1-1
d_call: TRBD1
cdr3_nt: TGCAGCGTTGAGGGCCCACAGGGGAGGAACACTGAAGCTTTCTTT
cdr3_aa: CSVEGPQGRNTEAFF

clone_size: once
v_call: TRBV27
j_call: TRBJ2-7
d_call: -
cdr3_nt: TGTGCCAGCAGTTTCAGCCAGGGGAACGAGCAGTACTTC
cdr3_aa: CASSFSQGNEQYF

clone_size: -
v_call: TRBV3-1/TRBV3-2
j_call: TRBJ2-3
d_call: TRBD2
cdr3_nt: TGTGCCAGCAGCCAAGGGTCGCTAGCGTCATATTGGGGGGGGACAGATACGCAGTATTTT
cdr3_aa: CASSQGSLASYWGGTDTQYF

clone_size: -
v_call: TRBV5-4
j_call: TRBJ2-5
d_call: TRBD2
cdr3_nt: TGTGCCAGCAGCACATCTAGCGGGTGGGCCCGAGAGACCCAGTACTTC
cdr3_aa: CASSTSSGWARETQYF

clone_size: -
v_call: TRBV2
j_call: TRBJ1-1
d_call: -
cdr3_nt: TGTGCCAGCACCTTGCGGGCTGAAGCTTTCTTT
cdr3_aa: CASTLRAEAFF

clone_size: -
v_call: TRBV19
j_call: TRBJ2-1
d_call: TRBD2
cdr3_nt: TGTGCCAGTAGTCCAACAGCGGGAGGGACCTACAATGAGCAGTTCTTC
cdr3_aa: CASSPTAGGTYNEQFF

clone_size: -
v_call: TRBV28
j_call: TRBJ1-4
d_call: -
cdr3_nt: TGTGCCAGCAGCAGAACAGGCGTTGCAACTAATGAAAAACTGTTTTTT
cdr3_aa: CASSRTGVATNEKLFF

clone_size: -
v_call: TRBV5-6
j_call: TRBJ1-3
d_call: -
cdr3_nt: TGTGCCAGCAGCTCGGGGGGAAACACCATATATTTT
cdr3_aa: CASSSGGNTIYF

clone_size: few
v_call: TRBV5-6
j_call: TRBJ2-7
d_call: -
cdr3_nt: TGTGCCAGCAGCTTGGAACAGGTTCGCTACGAGCAGTACTTC
cdr3_aa: CASSLEQVRYEQYF

clone_size: -
v_call: TRBV10-3
j_call: TRBJ1-1
d_call: -
cdr3_nt: TGTGCCATCAGTGAGTCCGGGGGAGACACTGAAGCTTTCTTT
cdr3_aa: CAISESGGDTEAFF

clone_size: -
v_call: TRBV25-1
j_call: TRBJ2-7
d_call: -
cdr3_nt: TGTGCCAGCAGTGATGTAGGGGGTTGGTCCTACGAGCAGTACTTC
cdr3_aa: CASSDVGGWSYEQYF

clone_size: -
v_call: TRBV5-1
j_call: TRBJ1-1
d_call: -
cdr3_nt: TGCGCCAGCAGCTTCGGAGGGAACACTGAAGCTTTCTTT
cdr3_aa: CASSFGGNTEAFF

clone_size: -
v_call: TRBV28
j_call: TRBJ2-7
d_call: -
cdr3_nt: TGTGCCAGCAGTTTCGCGGAGGGTACCTACTACGAGCAGTACTTC
cdr3_aa: CASSFAEGTYYEQYF

clone_size: -
v_call: TRBV10-2
j_call: TRBJ1-1
d_call: TRBD1
cdr3_nt: TGCGCCAGCGGGACAGCGAACACTGAAGCTTTCTTT
cdr3_aa: CASGTANTEAFF

clone_size: -
v_call: TRBV11-1
j_call: TRBJ2-2
d_call: TRBD1
cdr3_nt: TGTGCCAGCAGCAATACAGGGGCCGGGGAGCTGTTTTTT
cdr3_aa: CASSNTGAGELFF

clone_size: once
v_call: TRBV6-2/TRBV6-3
j_call: TRBJ2-7
d_call: -
cdr3_nt: TGTGCCAGCAGTTACGAGATAGTCCCAGGGTACTTC
cdr3_aa: CASSYEIVPGYF

clone_size: -
v_call: TRBV6-5
j_call: TRBJ2-3
d_call: -
cdr3_nt: TGTGCCAGCAGCCGCGGAGCGAGATCGGCAGATACGCAGTATTTT
cdr3_aa: CASSRGARSADTQYF

clone_size: -
v_call: TRBV19
j_call: TRBJ2-7
d_call: TRBD2
cdr3_nt: TGTGCCAGTAGTATAGCCTCGAGCGGGGAGAAGTACTTC
cdr3_aa: CASSIASSGEKYF

clone_size: -
v_call: TRBV12-3/TRBV12-4
j_call: TRBJ2-7
d_call: -
cdr3_nt: TGTGCCAGCAGTTCAGGGGCCTACGAGCAGTACTTC
cdr3_aa: CASSSGAYEQYF

clone_size: -
v_call: TRBV15
j_call: TRBJ2-1
d_call: -
cdr3_nt: TGTGCCACCAGCAGAGATCCGGAGGGGCCGAAGAACAATGAGCAGTTCTTC
cdr3_aa: CATSRDPEGPKNNEQFF

clone_size: once
v_call: TRBV6-5
j_call: TRBJ1-2
d_call: -
cdr3_nt: TGTGCCACCAGCGGGGGGTCGGGTGGCTACACCTTC
cdr3_aa: CATSGGSGGYTF